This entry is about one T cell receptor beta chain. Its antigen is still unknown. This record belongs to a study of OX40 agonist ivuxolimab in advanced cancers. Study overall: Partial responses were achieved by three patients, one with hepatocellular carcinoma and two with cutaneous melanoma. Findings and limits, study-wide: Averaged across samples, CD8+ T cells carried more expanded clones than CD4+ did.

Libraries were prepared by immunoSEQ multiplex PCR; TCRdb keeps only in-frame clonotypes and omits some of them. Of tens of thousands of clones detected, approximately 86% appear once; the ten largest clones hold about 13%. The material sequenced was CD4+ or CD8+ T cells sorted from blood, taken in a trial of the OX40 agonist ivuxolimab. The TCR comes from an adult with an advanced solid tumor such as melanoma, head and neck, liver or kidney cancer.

This CDR3 is CASSFWTGDFWSYEQYF. Written as DNA, the CDR3 is TGTGCCAGCAGCTTTTGGACAGGGGATTTTTGGTCCTACGAGCAGTACTTC. The rearrangement joins TRBV7-2 to TRBJ2-7, with TRBD1 identical over 9 bases. This CDR3 has 17 amino acids. With 3 bases clipped from V and 1 base from J, the junction kept 10 bases outside the gene matches. Per the germline V gene, CDR1 is SGHTA and CDR2 is FQGNSA.